This T cell receptor (beta chain) comes out of a study of T cell changes during pregnancy in multiple sclerosis. Per the germline V gene, CDR1 is SGHTA and CDR2 is FQGTGA. The CDR3 length is 16 residues. V lost 2 bases, J lost 4 bases, and 12 bases lay in between. This clone was observed a handful of times. Clones were sequenced by immunoSEQ multiplex PCR, and TCRdb holds only the in-frame ones, with some missing. This sample yields about 39,000 clones, of which around 92% are seen a single time; roughly 0.35% belongs to the top ten. This sample comprised CD4+ T cells from peripheral blood mononuclear cells, obtained after pregnancy. The genes are TRBV7-3 and TRBJ2-6, with D maybe TRBD2 (5 bases). The receptor was isolated from a female donor with multiple sclerosis, enrolled in a pregnancy study. CDR3 sequence (DNA): TGTGCCAGCAGCTTAGGTCTGAGGAGGGGGGCCAACGTCCTGACTTTC. Amino acids: CASSLGLRRGANVLTF. Looking up the rest from reference TRBV7-3 and TRBJ2-6 gives the full variable domain: GAGVSQTPSNKVTEKGKYVELRCDPISGHTALYWYRQSLGQGPEFLIYFQGTGAADDSGLPNDRFFAVRPEGSVSTLKIQRTERGDSAVYLCASSLGLRRGANVLTFGAGSRLTVL.